This T cell receptor (beta chain) emerged from a study of blood T cell repertoires in COVID-19. Original analysis: Quantification of nucleated cells was approximated via reference gene primer amplification. Clones were read by immunoSEQ multiplex PCR, and TCRdb kept only the in-frame ones, dropping some. From that table come the V and J calls and clone size; the DNA was used to work out D and trimming. The table shows some 72,000 clones, with 75% to 90% occurring only once. The germline gives CDR1 SGHDT, CDR2 YYEEEE. Trimming shortened V by 4 bases and J by 4 bases, and 17 bases separated the two germline ends. The CDR3 is 15 residues long.

The sequenced sample consisted of peripheral blood. The source is a man in his 60s with acute or convalescent COVID-19. V is TRBV5-6 and J is TRBJ2-5; no clear D. CDR3 nucleotide sequence: TGTGCCAGCAGCCGGAGTGTGGAGCGTGGAGAGACCCAGTACTTC. Amino acids: CASSRSVERGETQYF.